This T cell receptor beta chain originates from a study of blood T cell repertoires in COVID-19. The overall study: Both acute and convalescent COVID-19 samples were obtained from the United States, Italy and Spain. T cells, B-cell-depleted T cells, or PBMCs supplied cDNA or gDNA.

In the study's own analysis: It was from reference gene primer amplification that nucleated cell counts were estimated. Method: immunoSEQ multiplex PCR; TCRdb's copy keeps in-frame clones and lacks some. The V and J calls and clone size come from that table; D and trimming were worked out from the DNA. The sample lists about 390,000 clones; about 83% were seen once. Germline values: CDR1 MDHEN, CDR2 SYDVKM. Germline trimming cut 10 bases from V and 4 bases from J; bases unmatched to any gene: 9. This CDR3 has 14 amino acids. Enrollees, roughly 18 to 90 years old, lived in about two dozen US areas. The sequence was obtained from a woman aged 45-65 years who had recovered from COVID-19. The V gene is TRBV28, the J gene TRBJ1-5, with 8 nucleotides matching TRBD1. Sequencing was carried out using PBMCs or T cells enriched from blood (not recorded which). CDR3 nucleotides: TGTGCCACCTTCTCGACAGGGGCAAATCAGCCCCAGCATTTT. It is translated as CATFSTGANQPQHF.